The present T cell receptor beta chain was sequenced within a study of blood T cell repertoires in COVID-19. The V gene's germline CDR1 is LGHNA and CDR2 YNFKEQ. The CDR3 is 15 residues long. V shed 2 bases and J shed 4 bases, with 11 bases lying between them. Clones were sequenced by immunoSEQ multiplex PCR, and TCRdb holds only the in-frame ones, with some missing. This table holds a few hundred thousand clones, 90% found once. The receptor comes from a young man who had recovered from COVID-19. The V and J genes are TRBV4-2 and TRBJ2-2; D may be TRBD2 (6 bases). Input material: PBMCs or T cells enriched from blood (not recorded which). CDR3 DNA: TGTGCCAGCAGCCAACGGGACTTTCCCACCGGGGAGCTGTTTTTT. Protein sequence: CASSQRDFPTGELFF.